These 10 T cell receptor beta chains originate from one sample sequenced in a study of tissue T cells after allogeneic stem cell transplantation. The table came from immunoSEQ multiplex PCR; TCRdb's copy has only in-frame clones and leaves some out. The sample records roughly 51,000 clones, roughly 73% being singletons. The specimen was sorted cells pooled from one or two spleens. The receptors stem from a pool of C57BL/6 mice in good health.

Details on this clone: Mouse germline and gene names are used. The sequenced fragment ends 1 residue before the CDR3 boundary, so the rest is inferred from the germline J gene. This rearrangement joins TRBV5 to TRBJ1-2; 8 positions match TRBD1. Trimming cost V 4 bases and J 4 bases; bases outside gene matches: 5. CDR3 length: 14 amino acids. Germline CDR1 and CDR2: LGHNA and YNLKQL (reference sequence). The DNA read from the CDR3 is TGTGCCAGCAGCCCCCAGGGGGCAGGCTCCGACTACACC. Translated, it gives CASSPQGAGSDYT. The full CDR3 sequence reads CASSPQGAGSDYTF.

Of note for this clone: Gene names refer to mouse genes. Coverage ceases 1 residue before the CDR3 finishes, and the germline J gene fills in the end. V and J are TRBV12-1 and TRBJ2-4; tentatively, D is TRBD1 (7 bases). Germline assignment: CDR1 SGHSN and CDR2 HYEKVE. This CDR3 is built from 14 residues. Trimming removed 2 bases from V and 0 bases from J, with 8 bases in between. The sequenced CDR3 bases are TGTGCCAGCTCTCAGGGGGCTAGTCAAAACACCTTGTAC. Its translation is CASSQGASQNTLY. The full CDR3 reads CASSQGASQNTLYF.

A few counts support this clone. Mouse germline and gene names are used. The CDR3 bases that were read are TGTGCCAGCAGTGACCCAACAGGGGGCTCTGGAAATACGCTCTAT. Protein: CASSDPTGGSGNTLY. The entire CDR3 reads CASSDPTGGSGNTLYF. This chain links TRBV13-3 with TRBJ1-3; 9 bases fit TRBD1. Coverage ceases 1 residue before the CDR3 finishes, and the germline J gene fills in the end. V shed 2 bases, J shed 1 base, and the junction held 4 bases outside the gene matches. The CDR3 extends over 16 amino acids. Germline loops: CDR1 NNHDY, CDR2 SYVADS. Supplemented by reference TRBV13-3 and TRBJ1-3, the full variable domain reads EAAVTQSPRSKVAVTGGKVTLSCHQTNNHDYMYWYRQDTGHGLRLIHYSYVADSTEKGDIPDGYKASRPSQENFSLILELASLSQTAVYFCASSDPTGGSGNTLYFGEGSRLIVV.

A note on this clone: Gene names are the mouse ones. The CDR3 end is not reached by the read, which stops 1 residue before it; the germline J gene fills it in. The chain joins TRBV19 to TRBJ2-5, with D possibly being TRBD1 (6 bases). From germline, CDR1 is FNHDT and CDR2 SITEND (reference sequence). This CDR3 has 14 amino acids. V dropped 1 base and J dropped 2 bases, with 8 bases sitting between them. The sequenced part of the CDR3 DNA is TGTGCCAGCAGTATAAAAGGGGGCCAAGACACCCAGTAC. Its protein product is CASSIKGGQDTQY. The whole CDR3 sequence reads CASSIKGGQDTQYF. The full variable domain, with the rest looked up from reference TRBV19 and TRBJ2-5, is GGIITQTPKFLIGQEGQKLTLKCQQNFNHDTMYWYRQDSGKGLRLIYYSITENDLQKGDLSEGYDASREKKSSFSLTVTSAQKNEMAVFLCASSIKGGQDTQYFGPGTRLLVL.

In regard to this clone: Gene names follow the mouse nomenclature. The missing CDR3 end, 1 residue past where the read stops, is filled in from the germline J gene. J is TRBJ2-1 and V is TRBV13-1, with D unresolved. Germline V gene sequence: CDR1 NSHNY, CDR2 SYGAGN. V dropped 1 base and J dropped 3 bases, with 5 bases sitting between them. The CDR3 loop spans 13 amino acids. CDR3 sequence reads: CASSDHSYAEQFF. The part of the CDR3 DNA that was read is TGTGCCAGCAGTGATCACAGCTATGCTGAGCAGTTC.

Details on this clone: The genes and germline here are from mouse. The CDR3 end falls 1 residue outside the read, so it is completed with the germline J gene. The rearrangement uses TRBV15 and TRBJ2-5; the match to TRBD2 covers 7 bases. Trimming at V came to 3 bases and at J to 5 bases, leaving 2 bases not matched to a gene. The CDR3 length is 13 residues. Per the germline V gene, CDR1 is SGHND and CDR2 is FRSKSL. CDR3 bases read: TGTGCCAGCAGTTTTGTGGGGGGAGACACCCAGTAC. It specifies CASSFVGGDTQY. In full, the CDR3 reads CASSFVGGDTQYF.

Details on this clone: The listed genes are named as in mouse. The CDR3 bases that were read are TGTGCCAGCAGCCAAGTGGTCTATGCTGAGCAGTTC. Protein product: CASSQVVYAEQF. Given in full, the CDR3 is CASSQVVYAEQFF. The chain joins TRBV5 to TRBJ2-1; D is unclear. The read terminates 1 residue before the CDR3 end, so the remaining end is supplied by the germline J gene. Trimming shortened V by 1 base and J by 3 bases, and 4 bases separated the two germline ends. Germline V gene sequence: CDR1 LGHNA, CDR2 YNLKQL (reference sequence). The CDR3 is 13 amino acids.

In the case of this clone: The gene symbols are mouse symbols. The CDR3 is cut off 1 residue early in the read; its end comes from the germline J gene. The chain joins TRBV5 to TRBJ2-5, with 9 bases aligning to TRBD2. Germline V CDR1 and CDR2: LGHNA, YNLKQL (reference sequence). The J segment lost 3 bases and the V segment lost 0 bases, leaving 4 bases of the junction unmatched. The CDR3 contains 16 residues. The CDR3 DNA, read in part, is TGTGCCAGCAGCCAAGAATTGGGGGGGCGGCAAGACACCCAGTAC. Residues: CASSQELGGRQDTQY. From start to end, the CDR3 is CASSQELGGRQDTQYF.

In the case of this clone: The listed genes are named as in mouse. The CDR3 end falls 1 residue outside the read, so it is completed with the germline J gene. This sequence joins TRBV20 and TRBJ1-3; D is undetermined. The germline CDR1 and CDR2 sequences are GFQATS and STVNSAI. The CDR3 has 14 residues. The V end was cut by 1 base, the J end by 0 bases, with 7 bases between. The CDR3 spells CGARVTVSGNTLYF. Partial CDR3 DNA: TGTGGTGCTAGGGTCACAGTTTCTGGAAATACGCTCTAT.

Comment on this clone: The listed genes are named as in mouse. The CDR3 is cut off 1 residue early in the read; its end comes from the germline J gene. J is TRBJ2-4 and V is TRBV3; TRBD2 matches at 8 bases. Germline loops: CDR1 SNHLY, CDR2 FYNGKV (reference sequence). V was pared by 2 bases and J by 0 bases, with 4 bases of the junction left unmatched. The CDR3 is made up of 16 amino acids. CDR3: CASSLRLGLSQNTLYF. The CDR3 DNA, read in part, is TGTGCCAGCAGCTTAAGACTGGGGCTTAGTCAAAACACCTTGTAC. The whole variable domain, remainder taken from reference TRBV3 and TRBJ2-4, is GPKVLQIPSHQIIDMGQMVTLNCDPVSNHLYFYWYKQILGQQMEFLVNFYNGKVMEKSKLFKDQFSVERPDGSYFTLKIQPTALEDSAVYFCASSLRLGLSQNTLYFGAGTRLSVL.